This T cell receptor (beta chain) was sequenced in a study of shared clonotypes between healthy human individuals. Study as a whole: Per donor, three plates held CD4 naive cells, three held CD4 memory, two held CD8 naive and one held CD8 memory.

Partitioning of CD4+ cells yielded a CD45RA+ naive subset and a CD45RA-negative memory subset. Original handling: With immunoSEQ giving junction-only sequences and no quality scores, filtering differed. The assay was immunoSEQ multiplex PCR, and TCRdb's table has in-frame clones only and misses some. V, J and clone size are taken as reported in that table, and D and trimming were inferred from the DNA itself. Of around 600,000 clones listed, about 97% are singletons. The CDR3 has 14 residues. Per germline, CDR1 SNHLY and CDR2 FYNNEI. The V gene lost 3 bases and the J gene lost 0 bases, with 6 bases spanning the gap.

The chain joins TRBV2 to TRBJ1-3; D is uncertain. The sample comprised naive CD4+ T cells sorted from blood. Subset in this sample: CD45RA+ positively selected. The receptor comes from a woman in her thirties in good health. The CDR3 is CASSDVSSGNTIYF. The CDR3 DNA reads as TGTGCCAGCAGTGATGTGTCCTCTGGAAACACCATATATTTT. Full variable domain (outside the CDR3, taken from reference TRBV2 and TRBJ1-3): EPEVTQTPSHQVTQMGQEVILRCVPISNHLYFYWYRQILGQKVEFLVSFYNNEISEKSEIFDDQFSVERPDGSNFTLKIRSTKLEDSAMYFCASSDVSSGNTIYFGEGSWLTVV.